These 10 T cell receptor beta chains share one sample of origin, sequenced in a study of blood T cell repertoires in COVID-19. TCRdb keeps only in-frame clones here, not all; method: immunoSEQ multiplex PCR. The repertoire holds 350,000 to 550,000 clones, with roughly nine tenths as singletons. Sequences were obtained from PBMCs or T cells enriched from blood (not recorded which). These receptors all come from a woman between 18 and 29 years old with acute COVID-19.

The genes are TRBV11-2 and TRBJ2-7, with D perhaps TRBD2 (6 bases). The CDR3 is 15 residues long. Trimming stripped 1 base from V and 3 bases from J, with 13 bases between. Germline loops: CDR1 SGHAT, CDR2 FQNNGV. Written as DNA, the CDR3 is TGTGCCAGCAGCTTAGCGGACTCGCGGGGCTACGAGCAGTACTTC. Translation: CASSLADSRGYEQYF.

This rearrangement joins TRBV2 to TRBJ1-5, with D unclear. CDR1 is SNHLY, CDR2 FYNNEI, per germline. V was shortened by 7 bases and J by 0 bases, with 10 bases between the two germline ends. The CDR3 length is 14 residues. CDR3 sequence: CASKSRVSNQPQHF. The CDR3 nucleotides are TGTGCCAGCAAGAGTCGGGTTAGCAATCAGCCCCAGCATTTT.

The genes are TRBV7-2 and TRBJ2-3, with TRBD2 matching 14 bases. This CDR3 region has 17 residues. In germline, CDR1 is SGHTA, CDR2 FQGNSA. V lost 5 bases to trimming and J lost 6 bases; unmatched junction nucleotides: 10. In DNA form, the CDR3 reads TGTGCCAGCAGCGATCCGACTAGCGGGGGGGCCCGGGATACGCAGTATTTT. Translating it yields CASSDPTSGGARDTQYF.

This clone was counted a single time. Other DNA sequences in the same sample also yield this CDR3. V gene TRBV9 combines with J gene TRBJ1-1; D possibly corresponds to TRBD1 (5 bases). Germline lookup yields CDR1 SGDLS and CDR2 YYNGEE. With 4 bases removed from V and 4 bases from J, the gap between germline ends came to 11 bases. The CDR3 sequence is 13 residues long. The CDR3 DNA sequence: TGTGCCAGCAGCTCTGACAGAGGCACTGAAGCTTTCTTT. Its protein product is CASSSDRGTEAFF.

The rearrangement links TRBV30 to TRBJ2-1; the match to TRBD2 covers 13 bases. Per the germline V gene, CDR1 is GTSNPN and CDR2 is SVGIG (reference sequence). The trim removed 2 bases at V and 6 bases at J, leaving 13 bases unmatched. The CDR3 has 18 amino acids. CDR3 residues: CAWSMVLGLAGRGNEQFF. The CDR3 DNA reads TGTGCCTGGAGTATGGTTCTGGGACTAGCGGGAAGGGGCAATGAGCAGTTCTTC.

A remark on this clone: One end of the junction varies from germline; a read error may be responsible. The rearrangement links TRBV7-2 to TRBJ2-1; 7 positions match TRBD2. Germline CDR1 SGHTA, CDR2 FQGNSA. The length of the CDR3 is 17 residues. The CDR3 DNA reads TGTGCCAGCAGCCCCTGGAGGAGCGGGATCTCCAACAATGAGCAGTTCTTC. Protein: CASSPWRSGISNNEQFF.

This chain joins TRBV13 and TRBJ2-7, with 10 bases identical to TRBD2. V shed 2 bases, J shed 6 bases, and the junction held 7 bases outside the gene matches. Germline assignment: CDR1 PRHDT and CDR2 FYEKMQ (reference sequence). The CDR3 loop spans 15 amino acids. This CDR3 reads CASSLFGLAGVEQYF. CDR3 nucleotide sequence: TGTGCCAGCAGCTTATTCGGCCTAGCGGGGGTCGAGCAGTACTTC.

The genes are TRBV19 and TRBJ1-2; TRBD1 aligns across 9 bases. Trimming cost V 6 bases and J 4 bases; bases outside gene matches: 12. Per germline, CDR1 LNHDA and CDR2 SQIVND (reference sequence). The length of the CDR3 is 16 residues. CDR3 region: CASRRTGTGKGYGYTF. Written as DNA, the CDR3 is TGTGCCAGTAGGAGGACCGGGACAGGGAAGGGCTATGGCTACACCTTC.

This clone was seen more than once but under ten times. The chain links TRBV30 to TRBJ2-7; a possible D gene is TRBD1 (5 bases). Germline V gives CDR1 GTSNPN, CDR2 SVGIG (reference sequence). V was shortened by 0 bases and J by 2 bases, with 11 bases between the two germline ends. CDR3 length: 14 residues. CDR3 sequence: CAWSVGQETYEQYF. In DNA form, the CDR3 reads TGTGCCTGGAGTGTTGGACAAGAAACCTACGAGCAGTACTTC.

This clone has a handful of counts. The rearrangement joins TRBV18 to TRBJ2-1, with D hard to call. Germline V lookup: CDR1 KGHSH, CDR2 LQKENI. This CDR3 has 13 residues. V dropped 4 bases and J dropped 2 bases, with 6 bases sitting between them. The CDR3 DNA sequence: TGTGCCAGCTCACGGCAGGCCTACAATGAGCAGTTCTTC. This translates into CASSRQAYNEQFF.